Each of the 7 T cell receptor beta chains below was sequenced from the same sample in a study of blood T cell repertoires in COVID-19 (dated by TCRdb to 2020 to 2022). The library was obtained by the immunoSEQ multiplex PCR assay. TCRdb retrieved this table from immuneACCESS and kept in-frame rearrangements only. Not all clones are present; in checked studies, unresolved V genes account for under half, and no reason is known for the remainder. This sample comprises under 250,000 clones, 84% of them detected only once. The top ten constitute about 2% of the sample. Sequencing was performed on PBMCs or T cells enriched from blood (not recorded which). The receptors originated from a man aged 55 to 69 who had recovered from COVID-19.

The chain couples TRBV6-2 or TRBV6-3 to TRBJ2-7; the D gene is possibly TRBD2 (6 bases). The CDR3 is 14 amino acids. V was cut by 5 bases and J by 3 bases, with 14 bases left in between. Germline assignment: CDR1 MNHEY and CDR2 SVGEGT. CDR3 sequence (DNA): TGTGCCAGCAGTCGCTTAGGGGAGGACTACGAGCAGTACTTC. Amino acid sequence: CASSRLGEDYEQYF.

The chain employs TRBV14 and TRBJ2-5; the D gene is possibly TRBD1 (5 bases). Germline CDR1 and CDR2: SGHDN and FVKESK. The V gene lost 1 base and the J gene lost 0 bases, with 15 bases spanning the gap. The CDR3 is made up of 17 amino acids. The CDR3 sequence is CASSQVGRADHQETQYF. The CDR3, as DNA: TGTGCCAGCAGCCAAGTGGGCAGGGCGGATCACCAAGAGACCCAGTACTTC.

This rearrangement joins TRBV7-8 to TRBJ2-6; 8 bases line up with TRBD1. This CDR3 is 19 amino acids long. In germline, CDR1 is SGHVS, CDR2 FQNEAQ. V lost 5 bases, J lost 1 base, and 13 bases stayed unmatched. CDR3 in amino acids: CASSRTPSNRGSGANVLTF. CDR3 sequence (DNA): TGTGCCAGCAGCCGGACACCGAGCAACAGGGGGTCTGGGGCCAACGTCCTGACTTTC. The full variable domain, its missing parts supplied by reference TRBV7-8 and TRBJ2-6, is GAGVSQSPRYKVAKRGQDVALRCDPISGHVSLFWYQQALGQGPEFLTYFQNEAQLDKSGLPSDRFFAERPEGSVSTLKIQRTQQEDSAVYLCASSRTPSNRGSGANVLTFGAGSRLTVL.

V gene TRBV3-1 (or the pseudogene TRBV3-2) combines with J gene TRBJ1-2; D might be TRBD1 (6 bases). The CDR3 spans 14 residues. Trimming stripped 0 bases from V and 4 bases from J, with 9 bases between. CDR1 and CDR2 (germline): LGHDT, YNNKEL (reference sequence). CDR3 residues: CASSQESRGYGYTF. The CDR3 DNA sequence: TGTGCCAGCAGCCAAGAGTCCAGGGGCTATGGCTACACCTTC.

This rearrangement joins TRBV5-1 to TRBJ2-3; weak D call: TRBD1 (5 bases). This CDR3 has 14 residues. V lost 0 bases and J lost 4, with 9 bases in between. Germline values: CDR1 SGHRS, CDR2 YFSETQ. CDR3: CASSLGVGADTQYF. The CDR3 DNA reads as TGCGCCAGCAGCTTGGGAGTAGGGGCAGATACGCAGTATTTT.

The CDR3 DNA follows: TGTGCCAGCAGCTTGGTATTTACAGGGACCTCCTACGAGCAGTACTTC. Translating gives CASSLVFTGTSYEQYF. V and J are TRBV5-6 and TRBJ2-7, with D perhaps matching TRBD1 (6 bases). Trimming took off 0 bases at V and 0 bases at J, with 13 bases between the two ends. The length of the CDR3 is 16 residues. Germline V gives CDR1 SGHDT, CDR2 YYEEEE.

This clone was counted only a few times. V is TRBV5-1 and J is TRBJ2-2, with no clear D. Germline V gene sequence: CDR1 SGHRS, CDR2 YFSETQ. This CDR3 has 15 residues. V was cut by 0 bases and J by 4 bases, with 10 bases left in between. The CDR3 DNA is TGCGCCAGCAGCTTGGACCCGGGTAGCACCGGGGAGCTGTTTTTT. Its protein is CASSLDPGSTGELFF.